The 19 T cell receptor beta chains presented below share a single source sample, sequenced in a study of cytomegalovirus exposure and HLA in healthy donors. PCR involved 60 Vbeta and 13 Jbeta primers. Produced via immunoSEQ multiplex PCR; TCRdb's table is partial and in-frame only. Of approximately 92,000 clones listed, about two thirds are singletons. The sample consisted of PBMCs. The source of these receptors is a man between 60 and 70 years old in good health and CMV-seronegative.

The chain couples TRBV27 to TRBJ2-5; 7 nucleotides align to TRBD1. This CDR3 region has 16 residues. V dropped 3 bases and J dropped 5; count of bases not matched to a gene: 12. Germline CDR1 MNHEY, CDR2 SMNVEV (reference sequence). CDR3 nucleotides: TGTGCCAGCAGTTTCCTCGGACAGGAACCACGCGAGACCCAGTACTTC. This translates into CASSFLGQEPRETQYF.

The CDR3 protein is CASSAGRNNQPQHF. The CDR3 nucleotides are TGTGCCAGCAGTGCAGGGAGGAACAATCAGCCCCAGCATTTT. This chain joins TRBV2 and TRBJ1-5; D might be TRBD1 (5 bases). Trimming took off 4 bases at V and 3 bases at J, with 10 bases between the two ends. This CDR3 is 14 amino acids long. CDR1 is SNHLY and CDR2 is FYNNEI in the germline V gene. Full variable domain (remainder filled in from reference TRBV2 and TRBJ1-5): EPEVTQTPSHQVTQMGQEVILRCVPISNHLYFYWYRQILGQKVEFLVSFYNNEISEKSEIFDDQFSVERPDGSNFTLKIRSTKLEDSAMYFCASSAGRNNQPQHFGDGTRLSIL.

The chain combines TRBV19 with TRBJ2-5; TRBD2 aligns across 8 bases. The DNA matches TRBJ2-7 better at its end, which makes the J call doubtful. This CDR3 has 15 amino acids. Germline values: CDR1 LNHDA, CDR2 SQIVND (reference sequence). The CDR3 DNA is TGTGCCAGTAGTATAGAACCCCGGGAGGGCCGCGAGCAGTACTTC. Amino acids: CASSIEPREGREQYF.

CDR3 DNA: TGTGCCAGCAGCCCCGGGACAGGGACTAACTATGGCTACACCTTC. Translating it yields CASSPGTGTNYGYTF. The V and J genes are TRBV6-5 and TRBJ1-2, with TRBD1 matching 9 bases. CDR1 MNHEY and CDR2 SVGAGI come from the germline V gene. The CDR3 spans 15 residues. The V segment lost 6 bases and the J segment 0 bases; nucleotides outside the gene matches: 5.

This rearrangement joins TRBV6-5 to TRBJ2-7; TRBD1 agrees at 7 bases. This CDR3 spans 14 amino acids. V lost 2 bases, J lost 4 bases, and 5 bases stayed unmatched. The V gene's germline CDR1 is MNHEY and CDR2 SVGAGI. The CDR3 nucleotides read TGTGCCAGCAGTTACGGTGACAGGGCTTACGAGCAGTACTTC. This translates into CASSYGDRAYEQYF.

This clone was recorded only once. This chain links TRBV29-1 with TRBJ1-2; TRBD1 aligns across 7 bases. This CDR3 spans 10 amino acids. The trim removed 8 bases at V and 6 bases at J, leaving 3 bases unmatched. Per the germline V gene, CDR1 is SQVTM and CDR2 is ANQGSEA. This chain's CDR3 is CSSRGDGYTF. CDR3 nucleotide sequence: TGCAGCAGCAGGGGGGATGGCTACACCTTC.

The chain couples TRBV19 to TRBJ1-5, with 9 bases lining up with TRBD1. V shed 5 bases, J shed 6 bases, and the junction held 5 bases outside the gene matches. Germline V CDR1 and CDR2: LNHDA, SQIVND (reference sequence). CDR3 length equals 14 residues. This CDR3 reads CASSGQGTGQPQHF. The CDR3 DNA is TGTGCCAGTAGTGGACAGGGGACCGGTCAGCCCCAGCATTTT.

The V call is TRBV4-2, the J call TRBJ2-1; no firm D call. V lost 0 bases and J 0 bases, leaving 6 bases between the germline ends. Germline V gene lookup returns CDR1 LGHNA and CDR2 YNFKEQ. This CDR3 comprises 15 residues. The CDR3 is CASSQDLRSYNEQFF. The CDR3 DNA is TGTGCCAGCAGCCAAGATCTTCGCTCCTACAATGAGCAGTTCTTC.

The chain links TRBV9 to TRBJ2-7; D perhaps matches TRBD1 (6 bases). The CDR3 covers 15 residues. Germline lookup yields CDR1 SGDLS and CDR2 YYNGEE. V was clipped by 2 bases and J by 2 bases, with 14 bases between them. CDR3 residues: CASSVGDRSAYEQYF. The DNA for the CDR3 is TGTGCCAGCAGCGTGGGTGACAGGTCCGCCTACGAGCAGTACTTC.

The CDR3 bases are TGTGCCAGCAGTTACCCGGAACTAGGGACAGATACGCAGTATTTT. Amino acids: CASSYPELGTDTQYF. J is TRBJ2-3 and V is TRBV6-6; TRBD2 is a possible D gene (5 bases). Trimming cost V 2 bases and J 3 bases, with 12 bases left between them. The CDR3 runs 15 residues. Germline V lookup: CDR1 MNHNY, CDR2 SVGAGI (reference sequence).

The chain carries TRBV4-1 and TRBJ2-7; D gene uncertain. This CDR3 region has 14 residues. Germline-derived CDR1 and CDR2 are MGHRA and YSYEKL. V lost 1 base and J lost 5, with 12 bases in between. CDR3 DNA: TGCGCCAGCAGCCAAGCTTTGAGTATGGACGAGCAGTACTTC. Translated: CASSQALSMDEQYF.

The J gene is TRBJ2-5, the V gene TRBV18; TRBD2 aligns across 13 bases. This CDR3 spans 16 amino acids. Germline V gene data show CDR1 as KGHSH and CDR2 as LQKENI. The junction had 9 bases not matched to a gene; V was cut back by 6 bases and J by 5 bases. The CDR3 is CASSHGLAGVGETQYF. DNA for the CDR3: TGTGCCAGCTCCCATGGACTAGCGGGAGTTGGGGAGACCCAGTACTTC.

This sequence joins TRBV6-5 and TRBJ2-7, with D maybe TRBD2 (5 bases). Between the trimmed V and J ends, which lost 4 bases and 9 bases, there was a span of 16 bases. CDR1 is MNHEY and CDR2 is SVGAGI in the germline V gene. This CDR3 contains 13 residues. The CDR3 loop is CASSLSGDVGQYF. CDR3 in DNA: TGTGCCAGCAGTTTGTCCGGGGATGTCGGGCAGTACTTC.

This clone was detected a few times. This chain links TRBV27 with TRBJ2-4; the D gene is possibly TRBD2 (5 bases). CDR3 length: 14 amino acids. CDR1 is MNHEY and CDR2 is SMNVEV in the germline V gene (reference sequence). The germline V and J ends were trimmed by 6 bases and 3 bases, with 12 bases remaining between them. CDR3 loop: CASRDQRIKNIQYF. In nucleotides, the CDR3 is TGTGCCAGCAGGGACCAGCGGATCAAAAACATTCAGTACTTC.

The chain combines TRBV7-9 with TRBJ1-1, with D possibly TRBD1 on 5 matching bases. The CDR3 runs to 15 residues. Trimming removed 6 bases at V and 3 bases at J, with 17 bases between. In germline, CDR1 is SEHNR, CDR2 FQNEAQ (reference sequence). The CDR3 sequence is CASRRGSVVHTEAFF. Written as DNA, the CDR3 is TGTGCCAGCAGGCGGGGGAGCGTTGTGCACACTGAAGCTTTCTTT.

V is TRBV9 and J is TRBJ2-5, with 7 positions matching TRBD1. The CDR3 is 15 residues long. V dropped 4 bases and J dropped 3; count of bases not matched to a gene: 9. CDR1 is SGDLS and CDR2 is YYNGEE in the germline V gene. CDR3 coding DNA: TGTGCCAGCAGCACAGGGACAGAACCAAAAGAGACCCAGTACTTC. Its translation is CASSTGTEPKETQYF.

This chain uses TRBV28 with TRBJ2-2; D unclear. This CDR3 region has 14 residues. Trimming stripped 3 bases from V and 4 bases from J, with 9 bases between. Germline assignment: CDR1 MDHEN and CDR2 SYDVKM. The CDR3 region is CASSLGGLTGELFF. The CDR3 bases are TGTGCCAGCAGTTTGGGTGGGCTCACCGGGGAGCTGTTTTTT.

The table lists this clone with a few counts. The chain combines TRBV19 with TRBJ1-5; 7 bases fit TRBD1. The CDR3 sequence is 14 residues long. The V gene's germline CDR1 is LNHDA and CDR2 SQIVND (reference sequence). J was trimmed by 7 bases and V by 3 bases; bases with no gene match: 6. CDR3 in DNA: TGTGCCAGTAGTATGACAGGGTCCCGGCAGCCCCAGCATTTT. Translation: CASSMTGSRQPQHF.

The chain has TRBV30 and TRBJ1-4; D is possibly TRBD1 (6 bases). CDR1 and CDR2 from the germline V gene are GTSNPN and SVGIG (reference sequence). CDR3 size: 13 residues. With 4 bases removed from V and 7 bases from J, the gap between germline ends came to 13 bases. The chain's CDR3 is CAWTQGQGEKLFF. The CDR3 coding sequence is TGTGCCTGGACGCAGGGGCAGGGTGAAAAACTGTTTTTT.